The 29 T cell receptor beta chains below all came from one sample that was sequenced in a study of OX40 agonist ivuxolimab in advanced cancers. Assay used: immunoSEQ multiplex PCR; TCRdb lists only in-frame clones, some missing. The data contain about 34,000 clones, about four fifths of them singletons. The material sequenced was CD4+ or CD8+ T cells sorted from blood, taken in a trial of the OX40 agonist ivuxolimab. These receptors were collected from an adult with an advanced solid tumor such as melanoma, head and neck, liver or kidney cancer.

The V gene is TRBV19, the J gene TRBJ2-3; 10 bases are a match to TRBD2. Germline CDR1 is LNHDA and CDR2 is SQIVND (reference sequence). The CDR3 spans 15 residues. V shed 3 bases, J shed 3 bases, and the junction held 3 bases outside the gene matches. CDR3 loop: CASSMGSGGTDTQYF. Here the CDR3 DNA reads TGTGCCAGTAGTATGGGTAGCGGGGGGACAGATACGCAGTATTTT.

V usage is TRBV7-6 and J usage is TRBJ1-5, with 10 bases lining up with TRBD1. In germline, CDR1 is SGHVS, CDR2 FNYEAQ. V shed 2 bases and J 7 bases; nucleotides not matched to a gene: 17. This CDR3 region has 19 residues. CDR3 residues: CASSLIKPGQGLTGQPQHF. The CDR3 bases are TGTGCCAGCAGCTTAATAAAACCGGGACAGGGGCTTACAGGGCAGCCCCAGCATTTT.

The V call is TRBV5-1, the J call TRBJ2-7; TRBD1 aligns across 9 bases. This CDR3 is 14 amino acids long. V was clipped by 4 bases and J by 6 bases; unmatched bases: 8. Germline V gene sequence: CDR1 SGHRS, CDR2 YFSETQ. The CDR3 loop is CASSDRGTSGEQYF. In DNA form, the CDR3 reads TGCGCCAGCAGCGACAGGGGGACAAGCGGCGAGCAGTACTTC.

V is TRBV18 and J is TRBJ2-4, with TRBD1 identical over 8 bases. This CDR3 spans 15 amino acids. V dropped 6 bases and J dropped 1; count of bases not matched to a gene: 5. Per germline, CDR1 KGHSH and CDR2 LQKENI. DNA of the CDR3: TGTGCCAGCTCCCAGGACAGGGCGGCCAAAAACATTCAGTACTTC. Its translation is CASSQDRAAKNIQYF.

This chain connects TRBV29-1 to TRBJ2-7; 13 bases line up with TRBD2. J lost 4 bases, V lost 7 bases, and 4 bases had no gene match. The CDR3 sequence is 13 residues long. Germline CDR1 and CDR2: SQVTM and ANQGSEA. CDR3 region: CSARTSGSYEQYF. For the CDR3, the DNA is TGCAGCGCCCGGACTAGCGGGAGTTACGAGCAGTACTTC.

CDR3 protein: CASSLNGGAQETQYF. CDR3 bases: TGCGCCAGCAGCTTGAACGGGGGGGCCCAGGAGACCCAGTACTTC. The chain employs TRBV5-1 and TRBJ2-5, with 8 bases that match TRBD2. Looked up from germline, CDR1 is SGHRS and CDR2 is YFSETQ. The junction had 7 bases not matched to a gene; V was cut back by 1 base and J by 5 bases. There are 15 residues in the CDR3.

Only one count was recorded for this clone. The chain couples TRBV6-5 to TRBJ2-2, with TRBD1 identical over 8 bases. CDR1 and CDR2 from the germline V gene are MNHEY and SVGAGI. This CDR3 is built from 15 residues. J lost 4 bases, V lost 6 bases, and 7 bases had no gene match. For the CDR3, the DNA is TGTGCCAGCAGACCCTCAGGGGGCTCCACCGGGGAGCTGTTTTTT. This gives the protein CASRPSGGSTGELFF.

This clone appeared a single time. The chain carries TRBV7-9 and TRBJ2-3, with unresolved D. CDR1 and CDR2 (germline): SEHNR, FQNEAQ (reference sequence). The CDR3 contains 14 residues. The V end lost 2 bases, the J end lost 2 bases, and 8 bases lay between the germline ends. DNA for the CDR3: TGTGCCAGCAGCTTACGGGTCTCCACAGATACGCAGTATTTT. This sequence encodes CASSLRVSTDTQYF.

This CDR3 reads CASSLMGQDNGYTF. CDR3 DNA: TGTGCCAGCAGCTTAATGGGACAGGATAATGGCTACACCTTC. V is TRBV7-9 and J is TRBJ1-2; 8 bases line up with TRBD1. The V gene end was trimmed by 2 bases and the J gene end by 6 bases; junction bases not matched to a gene: 5. This CDR3 region has 14 residues. CDR1 is SEHNR, CDR2 FQNEAQ, per germline (reference sequence).

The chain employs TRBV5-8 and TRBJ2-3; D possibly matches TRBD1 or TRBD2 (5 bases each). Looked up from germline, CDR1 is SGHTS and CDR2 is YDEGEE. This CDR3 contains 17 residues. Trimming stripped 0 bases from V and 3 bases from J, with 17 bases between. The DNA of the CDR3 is TGTGCCAGCAGCTTGGTGGTAGGGGAGATTGGGACAGATACGCAGTATTTT. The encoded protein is CASSLVVGEIGTDTQYF.

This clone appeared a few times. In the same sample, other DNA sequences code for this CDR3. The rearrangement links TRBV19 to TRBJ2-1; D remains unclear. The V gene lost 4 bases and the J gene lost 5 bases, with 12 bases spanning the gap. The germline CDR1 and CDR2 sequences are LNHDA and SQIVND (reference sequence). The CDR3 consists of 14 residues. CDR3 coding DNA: TGTGCCAGTAGTAGCGGAACGCTCGACAATGAGCAGTTCTTC. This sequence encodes CASSSGTLDNEQFF.

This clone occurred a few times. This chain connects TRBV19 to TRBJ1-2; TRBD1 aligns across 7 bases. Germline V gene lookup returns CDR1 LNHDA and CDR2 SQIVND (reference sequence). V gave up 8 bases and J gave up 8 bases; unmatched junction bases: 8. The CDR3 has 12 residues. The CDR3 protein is CASRSDRPGYTF. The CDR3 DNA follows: TGTGCCAGTCGATCGGACAGGCCGGGCTACACCTTC.

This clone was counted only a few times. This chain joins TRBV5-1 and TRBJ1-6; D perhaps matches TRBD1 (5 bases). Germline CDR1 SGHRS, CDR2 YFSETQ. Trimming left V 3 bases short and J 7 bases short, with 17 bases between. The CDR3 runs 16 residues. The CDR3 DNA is TGCGCCAGCAGCTGGGACCCGGAGGGAAGCAATTCACCCCTCCACTTT. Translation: CASSWDPEGSNSPLHF.

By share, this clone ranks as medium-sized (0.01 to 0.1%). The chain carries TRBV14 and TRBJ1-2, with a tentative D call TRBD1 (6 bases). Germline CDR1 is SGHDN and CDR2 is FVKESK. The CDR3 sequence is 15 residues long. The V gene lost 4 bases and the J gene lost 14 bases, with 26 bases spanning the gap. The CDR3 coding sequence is TGTGCCAGCAGCCCATCGTCCGGGGGCCTTTGGGGTCGGACCTTC. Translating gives CASSPSSGGLWGRTF.

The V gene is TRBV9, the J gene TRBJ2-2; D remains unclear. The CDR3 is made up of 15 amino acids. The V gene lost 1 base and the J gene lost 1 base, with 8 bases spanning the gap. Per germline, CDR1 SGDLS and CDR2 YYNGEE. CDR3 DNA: TGTGCCAGCAGCGTATCTGTAGTGAACACCGGGGAGCTGTTTTTT. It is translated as CASSVSVVNTGELFF.

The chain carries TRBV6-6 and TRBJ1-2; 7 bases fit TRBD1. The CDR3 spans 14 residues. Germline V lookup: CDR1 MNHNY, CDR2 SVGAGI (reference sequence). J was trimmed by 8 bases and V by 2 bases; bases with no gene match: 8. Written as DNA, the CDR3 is TGTGCCAGCAGTTACGGCAGGGGGGTGGAAGGCTACACCTTC. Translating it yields CASSYGRGVEGYTF.

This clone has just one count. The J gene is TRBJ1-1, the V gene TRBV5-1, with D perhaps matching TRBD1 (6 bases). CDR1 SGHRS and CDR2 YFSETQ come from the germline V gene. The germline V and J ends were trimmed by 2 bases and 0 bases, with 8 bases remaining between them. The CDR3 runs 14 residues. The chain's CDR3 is CASSFTGLNTEAFF. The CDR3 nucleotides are TGCGCCAGCAGCTTTACAGGGCTGAACACTGAAGCTTTCTTT.

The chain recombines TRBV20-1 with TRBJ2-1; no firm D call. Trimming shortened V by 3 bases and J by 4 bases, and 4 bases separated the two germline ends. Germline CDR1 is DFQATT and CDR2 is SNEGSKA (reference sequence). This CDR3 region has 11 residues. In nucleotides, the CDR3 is TGCAGTGCTAGCCGATACAATGAGCAGTTCTTC. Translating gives CSASRYNEQFF.

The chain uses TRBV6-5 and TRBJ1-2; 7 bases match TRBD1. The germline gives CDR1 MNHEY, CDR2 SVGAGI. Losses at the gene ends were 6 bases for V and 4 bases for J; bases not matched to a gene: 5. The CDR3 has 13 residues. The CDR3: CASSLGQFYGYTF. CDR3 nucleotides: TGTGCCAGCAGCCTGGGACAGTTCTATGGCTACACCTTC.

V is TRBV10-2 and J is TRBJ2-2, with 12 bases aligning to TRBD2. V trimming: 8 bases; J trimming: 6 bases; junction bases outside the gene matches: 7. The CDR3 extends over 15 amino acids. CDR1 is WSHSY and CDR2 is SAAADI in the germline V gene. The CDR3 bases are TGCGCCAGCTGTGCGGGACTAGCGGGTCCCGGGGAGCTGTTTTTT. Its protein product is CASCAGLAGPGELFF.

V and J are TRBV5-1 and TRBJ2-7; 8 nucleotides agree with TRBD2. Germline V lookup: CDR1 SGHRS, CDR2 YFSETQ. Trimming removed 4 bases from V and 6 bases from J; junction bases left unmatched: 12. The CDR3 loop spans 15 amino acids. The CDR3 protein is CASSLSTGGATEQYF. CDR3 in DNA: TGCGCCAGCAGCCTCAGTACGGGAGGGGCTACCGAGCAGTACTTC. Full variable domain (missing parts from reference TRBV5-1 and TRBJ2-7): KAGVTQTPRYLIKTRGQQVTLSCSPISGHRSVSWYQQTPGQGLQFLFEYFSETQRNKGNFPGRFSGRQFSNSRSEMNVSTLELGDSALYLCASSLSTGGATEQYFGPGTRLTVT.

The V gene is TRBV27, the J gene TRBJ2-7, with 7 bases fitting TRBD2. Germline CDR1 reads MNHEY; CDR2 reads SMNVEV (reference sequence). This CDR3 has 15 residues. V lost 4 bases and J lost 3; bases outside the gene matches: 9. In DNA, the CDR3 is TGTGCCAGCAGTTCCCGCCCTGGCGGGAGCTACGAGCAGTACTTC. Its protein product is CASSSRPGGSYEQYF.

CDR3 bases: TGCGCCAGCAGTGAGGGGAGCGGGACAGATACGCAGTATTTT. Protein product: CASSEGSGTDTQYF. V gene TRBV10-2 combines with J gene TRBJ2-3, with D possibly matching TRBD2 (6 bases). Trimming removed 2 bases at V and 3 bases at J, with 9 bases between. The CDR3 sequence is 14 residues long. CDR1 WSHSY and CDR2 SAAADI come from the germline V gene.

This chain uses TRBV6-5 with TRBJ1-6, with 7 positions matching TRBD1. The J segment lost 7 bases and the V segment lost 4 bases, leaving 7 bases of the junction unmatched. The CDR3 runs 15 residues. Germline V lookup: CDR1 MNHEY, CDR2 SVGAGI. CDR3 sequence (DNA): TGTGCCAGCAGTTCCAACAGGGGAGGGAATTCACCCCTCCACTTT. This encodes CASSSNRGGNSPLHF.

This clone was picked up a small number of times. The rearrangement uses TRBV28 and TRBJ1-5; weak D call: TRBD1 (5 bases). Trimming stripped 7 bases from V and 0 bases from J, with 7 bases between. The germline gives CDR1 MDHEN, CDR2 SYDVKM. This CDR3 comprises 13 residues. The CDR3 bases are TGTGCCAGCATAGGGGTTAGCAATCAGCCCCAGCATTTT. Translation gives CASIGVSNQPQHF.

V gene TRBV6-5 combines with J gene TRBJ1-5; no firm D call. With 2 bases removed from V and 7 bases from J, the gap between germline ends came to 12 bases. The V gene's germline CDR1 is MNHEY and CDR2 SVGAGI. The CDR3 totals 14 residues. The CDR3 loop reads CASSYGQMVQPQHF. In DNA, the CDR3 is TGTGCCAGCAGTTACGGTCAAATGGTCCAGCCCCAGCATTTT.

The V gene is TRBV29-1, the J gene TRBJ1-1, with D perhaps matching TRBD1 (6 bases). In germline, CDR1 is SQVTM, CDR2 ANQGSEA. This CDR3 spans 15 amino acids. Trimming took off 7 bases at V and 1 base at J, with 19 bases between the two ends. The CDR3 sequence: CSAEGGRQGNTEAFF. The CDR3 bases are TGCAGCGCCGAGGGGGGCCGCCAGGGGAACACTGAAGCTTTCTTT.

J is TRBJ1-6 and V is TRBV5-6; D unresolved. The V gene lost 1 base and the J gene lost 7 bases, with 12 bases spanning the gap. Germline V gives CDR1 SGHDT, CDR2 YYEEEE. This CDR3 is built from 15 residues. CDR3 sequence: CASSLKSSSNSPLHF. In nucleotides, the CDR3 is TGTGCCAGCAGCTTGAAGAGTAGTTCAAATTCACCCCTCCACTTT.

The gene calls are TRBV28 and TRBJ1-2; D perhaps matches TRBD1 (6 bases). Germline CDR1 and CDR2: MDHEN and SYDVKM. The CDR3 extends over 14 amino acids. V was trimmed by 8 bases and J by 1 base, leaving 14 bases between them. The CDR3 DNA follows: TGTGCCAGCCTCAAGGGGGGGGTTAACTATGGCTACACCTTC. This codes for CASLKGGVNYGYTF.